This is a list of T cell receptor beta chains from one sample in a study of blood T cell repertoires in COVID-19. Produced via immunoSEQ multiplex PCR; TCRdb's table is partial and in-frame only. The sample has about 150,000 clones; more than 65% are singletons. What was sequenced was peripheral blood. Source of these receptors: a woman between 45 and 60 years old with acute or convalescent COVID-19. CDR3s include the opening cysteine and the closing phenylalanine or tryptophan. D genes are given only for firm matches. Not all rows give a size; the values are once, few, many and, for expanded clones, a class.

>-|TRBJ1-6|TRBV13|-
CASSLRTDYNSPLHF
TGTGCCAGCAGCTTACGGACAGATTATAATTCACCCCTCCACTTT
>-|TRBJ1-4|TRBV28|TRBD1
CASRRTGSGKKLFF
TGTGCCAGCAGGAGGACAGGGTCGGGGAAAAAACTGTTTTTT
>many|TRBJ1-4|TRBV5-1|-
CASSLRRAEEKLFF
TGCGCCAGCAGCTTGAGGCGGGCGGAGGAAAAACTGTTTTTT
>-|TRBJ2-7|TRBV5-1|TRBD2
CASSWSRTSGIYEQYF
TGCGCCAGCAGCTGGTCGAGGACTAGCGGGATCTACGAGCAGTACTTC
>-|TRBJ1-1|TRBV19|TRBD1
CASTSGTVTHSNTEAFF
TGTGCCAGTACCTCCGGGACAGTAACCCATTCAAACACTGAAGCTTTCTTT
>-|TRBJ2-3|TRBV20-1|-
CSASPFDTQYF
TGCAGTGCTAGCCCGTTCGATACGCAGTATTTT
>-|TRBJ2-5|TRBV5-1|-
CASSLLLGPGETQYF
TGCGCCAGCAGCTTGCTGTTGGGGCCGGGAGAGACCCAGTACTTC
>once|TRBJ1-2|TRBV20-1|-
CSVRANYGYTF
TGCAGTGTTAGGGCAAACTATGGCTACACCTTC
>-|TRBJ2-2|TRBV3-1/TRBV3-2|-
CASSQAGSGELFF
TGTGCCAGCAGCCAAGCAGGCTCCGGGGAGCTGTTTTTT
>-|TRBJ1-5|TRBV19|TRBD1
CASSRRQGAINQPQHF
TGTGCCAGTAGTAGACGACAGGGGGCTATCAATCAGCCCCAGCATTTT
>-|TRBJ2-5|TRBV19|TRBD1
CASSFDRDRDLTQYF
TGTGCCAGTAGTTTCGACCGGGACAGGGATTTGACCCAGTACTTC
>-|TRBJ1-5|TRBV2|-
CASSGAGWNQPQHF
TGTGCCAGCAGTGGGGCAGGTTGGAATCAGCCCCAGCATTTT
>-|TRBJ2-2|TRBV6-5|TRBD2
CASSLSGGNTGELFF
TGTGCCAGCAGCCTTAGCGGGGGGAACACCGGGGAGCTGTTTTTT
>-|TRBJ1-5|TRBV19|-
CASTPQRSNQPQHF
TGTGCCAGTACCCCTCAGCGAAGCAATCAGCCCCAGCATTTT
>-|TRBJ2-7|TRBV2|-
CASKGYRSYEQYF
TGTGCCAGCAAGGGCTACAGGTCCTACGAGCAGTACTTC
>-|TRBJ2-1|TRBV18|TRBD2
CASSDGGTRPGEQFF
TGTGCCAGCTCCGACGGGGGGACTAGGCCGGGTGAGCAGTTCTTC
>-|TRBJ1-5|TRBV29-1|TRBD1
CSVGTGGNQPQHF
TGCAGCGTTGGGACAGGGGGAAACCAGCCCCAGCATTTT
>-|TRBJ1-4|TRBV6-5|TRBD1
CASSQTGASEKLFF
TGTGCCAGCAGTCAGACAGGGGCGTCTGAAAAACTGTTTTTT
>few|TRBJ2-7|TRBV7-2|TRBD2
CASSPTQTSGGYEQYF
TGTGCCAGCAGCCCGACTCAAACTAGCGGGGGCTACGAGCAGTACTTC
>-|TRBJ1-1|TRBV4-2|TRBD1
CASSQPGQGASEAFF
TGTGCCAGCAGCCAGCCCGGACAGGGGGCATCAGAAGCTTTCTTT
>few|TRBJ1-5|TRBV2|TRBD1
CASSEQGALFQPQHF
TGTGCCAGCAGTGAACAGGGGGCGTTGTTTCAGCCCCAGCATTTT
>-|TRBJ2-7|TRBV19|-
CASSRDSSYEQYF
TGTGCCAGTAGTAGAGACAGCTCCTACGAGCAGTACTTC
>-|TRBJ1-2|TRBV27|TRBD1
CASSSNRGQIYGYTF
TGTGCCAGCAGTTCCAACAGGGGGCAGATCTATGGCTACACCTTC
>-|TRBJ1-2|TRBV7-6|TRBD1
CASSLAGTGGHGYTF
TGTGCCAGCAGCTTAGCCGGTACAGGGGGCCATGGCTACACCTTC
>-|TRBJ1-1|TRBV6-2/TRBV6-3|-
CASSQTRVGGTEAFF
TGTGCCAGCAGCCAAACCAGGGTCGGGGGCACTGAAGCTTTCTTT
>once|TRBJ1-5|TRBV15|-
CATSRAVGQGDQPQHF
TGTGCCACCAGCAGAGCGGTTGGGCAGGGCGATCAGCCCCAGCATTTT
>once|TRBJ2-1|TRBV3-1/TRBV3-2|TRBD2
CASSPQAGAEQFF
TGTGCCAGCAGCCCCCAGGCGGGAGCAGAGCAGTTCTTC
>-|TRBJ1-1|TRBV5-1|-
CASSLELIATEAFF
TGCGCCAGCAGCTTGGAATTAATAGCCACTGAAGCTTTCTTT
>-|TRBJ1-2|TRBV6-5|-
CASSSGSMAHTGYTF
TGTGCCAGCAGTTCCGGGTCAATGGCACATACCGGCTACACCTTC
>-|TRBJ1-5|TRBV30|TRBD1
CAWTLTGQHNQPQHF
TGTGCCTGGACCCTGACGGGACAGCACAATCAGCCCCAGCATTTT
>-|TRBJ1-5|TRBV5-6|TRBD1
CASSLTGGRYQPQHF
TGTGCCAGCAGCCTGACAGGGGGGAGATATCAGCCCCAGCATTTT
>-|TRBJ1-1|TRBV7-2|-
CASGRDRNTEAFF
TGTGCCAGCGGCCGAGACAGGAACACTGAAGCTTTCTTT
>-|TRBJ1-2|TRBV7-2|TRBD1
CASSYGQGNGYTF
TGTGCCAGCAGCTACGGACAGGGAAATGGCTACACCTTC
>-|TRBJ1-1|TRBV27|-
CASSLTGYTEAFF
TGTGCCAGCAGTTTGACAGGATACACTGAAGCTTTCTTT
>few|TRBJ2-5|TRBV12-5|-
CASGLGSGIPEETQYF
TGTGCTAGTGGTTTGGGGTCCGGGATCCCCGAAGAGACCCAGTACTTC
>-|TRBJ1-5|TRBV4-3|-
CASSQDGTGGGNQPQHF
TGCGCCAGCAGCCAAGATGGGACGGGCGGGGGCAATCAGCCCCAGCATTTT
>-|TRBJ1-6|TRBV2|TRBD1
CASSPRDSNSPLHF
TGTGCCAGCAGTCCCCGGGACAGTAATTCACCCCTCCACTTT
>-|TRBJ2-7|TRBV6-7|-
CASSYSGGGATSYEQYF
TGTGCCAGCAGTTACTCGGGGGGGGGCGCCACCTCCTACGAGCAGTACTTC
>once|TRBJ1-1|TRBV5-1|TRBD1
CASSLRQGESMNTEAFF
TGCGCCAGCAGCTTGAGGCAGGGGGAATCCATGAACACTGAAGCTTTCTTT
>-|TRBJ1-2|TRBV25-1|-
CASSAGIHGYTF
TGTGCCAGCAGTGCAGGGATCCATGGCTACACCTTC
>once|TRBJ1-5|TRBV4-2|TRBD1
CASSLAYRGSNQPQHF
TGTGCCAGCAGCCTTGCTTACAGGGGTAGCAATCAGCCCCAGCATTTT
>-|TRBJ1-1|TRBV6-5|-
CASSYAEGNTEAFF
TGTGCCAGCAGTTACGCCGAGGGAAACACTGAAGCTTTCTTT
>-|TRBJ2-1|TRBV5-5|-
CASSLQGYSYNEQFF
TGTGCCAGCAGCTTGCAGGGCTACTCCTACAATGAGCAGTTCTTC
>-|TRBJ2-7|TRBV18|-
CASSARAGSYEQYF
TGTGCCAGCTCCGCTCGGGCGGGGAGCTACGAGCAGTACTTC
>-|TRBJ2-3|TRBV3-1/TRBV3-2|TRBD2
CASSQGRLASTQYF
TGTGCCAGCAGCCAAGGCAGACTAGCTAGTACGCAGTATTTT
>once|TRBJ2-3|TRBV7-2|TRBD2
CASSASSGSLPTDTQYF
TGTGCCAGCAGCGCATCTAGCGGTTCGCTCCCCACAGATACGCAGTATTTT
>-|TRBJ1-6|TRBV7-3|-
CASSLGAGVAPLHF
TGTGCCAGCAGCTTGGGGGCGGGTGTCGCACCCCTCCACTTT
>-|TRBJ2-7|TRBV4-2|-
CASSQGAAGISYEQYF
TGTGCCAGCAGCCAAGGTGCGGCCGGGATCTCCTACGAGCAGTACTTC